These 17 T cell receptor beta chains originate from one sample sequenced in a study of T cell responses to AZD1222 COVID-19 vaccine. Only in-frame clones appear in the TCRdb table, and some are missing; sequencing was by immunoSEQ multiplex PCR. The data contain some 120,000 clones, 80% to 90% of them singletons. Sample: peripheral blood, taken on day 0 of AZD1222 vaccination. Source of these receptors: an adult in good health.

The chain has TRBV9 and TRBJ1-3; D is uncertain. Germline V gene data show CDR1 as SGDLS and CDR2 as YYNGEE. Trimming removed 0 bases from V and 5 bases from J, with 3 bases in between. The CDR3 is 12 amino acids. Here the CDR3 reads CASSVDRNTIYF. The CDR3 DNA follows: TGTGCCAGCAGCGTAGATAGAAACACCATATATTTT.

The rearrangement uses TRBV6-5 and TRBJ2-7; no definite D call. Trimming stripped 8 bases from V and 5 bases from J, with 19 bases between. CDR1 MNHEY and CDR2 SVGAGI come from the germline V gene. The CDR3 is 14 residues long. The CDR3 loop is CASLAAGRSDEQYF. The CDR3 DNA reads TGTGCCAGCCTTGCAGCAGGAAGGTCGGACGAGCAGTACTTC.

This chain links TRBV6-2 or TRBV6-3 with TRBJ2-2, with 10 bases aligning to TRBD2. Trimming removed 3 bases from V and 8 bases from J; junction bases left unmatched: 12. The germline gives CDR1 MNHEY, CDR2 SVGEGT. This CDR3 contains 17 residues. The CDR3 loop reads CASSYPPASGREGELFF. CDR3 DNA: TGTGCCAGCAGTTATCCCCCGGCTAGCGGGAGAGAGGGGGAGCTGTTTTTT.

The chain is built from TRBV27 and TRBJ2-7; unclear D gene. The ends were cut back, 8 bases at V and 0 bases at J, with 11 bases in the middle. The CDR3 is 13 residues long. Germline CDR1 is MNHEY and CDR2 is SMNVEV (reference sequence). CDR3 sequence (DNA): TGTGCCAGCTATTCGACTTTCTCCTACGAGCAGTACTTC. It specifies CASYSTFSYEQYF.

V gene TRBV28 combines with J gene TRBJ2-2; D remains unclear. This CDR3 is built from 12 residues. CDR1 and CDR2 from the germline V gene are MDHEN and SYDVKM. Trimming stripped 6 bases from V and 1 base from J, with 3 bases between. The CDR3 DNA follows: TGTGCCAGCAGGGGGAACACCGGGGAGCTGTTTTTT. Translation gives CASRGNTGELFF.

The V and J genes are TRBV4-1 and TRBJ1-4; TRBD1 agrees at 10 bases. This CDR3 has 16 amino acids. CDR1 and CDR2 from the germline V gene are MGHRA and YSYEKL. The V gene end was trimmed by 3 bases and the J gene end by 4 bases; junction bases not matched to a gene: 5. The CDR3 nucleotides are TGCGCCAGCAGCCAGACAGGGGGCTTTGATAATGAAAAACTGTTTTTT. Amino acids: CASSQTGGFDNEKLFF.

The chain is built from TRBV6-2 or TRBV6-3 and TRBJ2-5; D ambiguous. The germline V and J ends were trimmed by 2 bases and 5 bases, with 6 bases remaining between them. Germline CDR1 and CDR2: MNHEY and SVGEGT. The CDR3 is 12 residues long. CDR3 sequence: CASSYPTETQYF. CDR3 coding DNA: TGTGCCAGCAGTTACCCCACGGAGACCCAGTACTTC.

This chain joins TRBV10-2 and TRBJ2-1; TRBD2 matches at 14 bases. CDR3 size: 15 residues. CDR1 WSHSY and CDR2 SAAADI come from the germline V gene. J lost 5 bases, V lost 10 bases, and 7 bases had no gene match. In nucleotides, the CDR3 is TGCGCCACTCGACTAGCGGGGGGGCGGGACAATGAGCAGTTCTTC. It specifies CATRLAGGRDNEQFF.

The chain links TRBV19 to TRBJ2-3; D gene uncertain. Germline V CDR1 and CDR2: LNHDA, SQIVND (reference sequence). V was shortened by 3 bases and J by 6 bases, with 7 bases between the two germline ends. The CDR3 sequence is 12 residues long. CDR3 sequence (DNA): TGTGCCAGTAGTATCCCCGGGGATACGCAGTATTTT. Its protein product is CASSIPGDTQYF.

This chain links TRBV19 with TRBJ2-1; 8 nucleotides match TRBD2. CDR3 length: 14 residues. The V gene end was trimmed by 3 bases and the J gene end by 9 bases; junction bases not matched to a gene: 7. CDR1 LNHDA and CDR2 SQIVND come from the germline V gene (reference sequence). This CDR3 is CASSMSGRGGEQFF. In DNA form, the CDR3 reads TGTGCCAGTAGTATGAGCGGGAGAGGGGGTGAGCAGTTCTTC.

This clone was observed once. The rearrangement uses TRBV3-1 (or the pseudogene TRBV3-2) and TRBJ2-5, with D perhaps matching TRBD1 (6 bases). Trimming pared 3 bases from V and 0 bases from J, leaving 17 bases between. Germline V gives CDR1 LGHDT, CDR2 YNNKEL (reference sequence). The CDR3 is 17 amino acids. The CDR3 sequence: CASSHYLLQGYQETQYF. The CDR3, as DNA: TGTGCCAGCAGCCATTACCTTTTACAGGGTTACCAAGAGACCCAGTACTTC.

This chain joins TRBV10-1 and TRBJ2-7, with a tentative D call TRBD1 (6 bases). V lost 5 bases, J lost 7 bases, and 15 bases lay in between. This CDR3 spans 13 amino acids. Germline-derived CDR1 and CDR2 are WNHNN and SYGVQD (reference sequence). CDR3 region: CASSSGAVGEQYF. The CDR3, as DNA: TGCGCCAGCAGTTCAGGGGCTGTGGGTGAGCAGTACTTC.

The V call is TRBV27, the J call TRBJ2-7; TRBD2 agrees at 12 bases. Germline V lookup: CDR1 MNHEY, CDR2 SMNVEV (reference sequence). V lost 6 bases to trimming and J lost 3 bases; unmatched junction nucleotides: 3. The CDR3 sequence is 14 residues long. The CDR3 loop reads CASRTSGGLYEQYF. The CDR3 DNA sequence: TGTGCCAGCAGGACTAGCGGGGGTCTCTACGAGCAGTACTTC.

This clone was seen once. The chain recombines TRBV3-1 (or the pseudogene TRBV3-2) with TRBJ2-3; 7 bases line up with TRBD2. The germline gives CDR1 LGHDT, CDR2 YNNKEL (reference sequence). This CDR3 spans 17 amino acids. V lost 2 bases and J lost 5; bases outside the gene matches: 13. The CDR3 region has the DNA TGTGCCAGCAGCCAAAAAACCGGCGGGAGTTACGGAGATACGCAGTATTTT. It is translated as CASSQKTGGSYGDTQYF.

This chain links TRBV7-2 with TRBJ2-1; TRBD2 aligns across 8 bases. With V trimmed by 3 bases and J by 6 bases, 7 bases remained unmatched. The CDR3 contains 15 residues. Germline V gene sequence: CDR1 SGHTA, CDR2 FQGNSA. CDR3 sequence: CASSFPGLGTNEQFF. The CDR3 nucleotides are TGTGCCAGCAGCTTCCCGGGACTAGGTACCAATGAGCAGTTCTTC. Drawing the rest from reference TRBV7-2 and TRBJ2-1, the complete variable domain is GAGVSQSPSNKVTEKGKDVELRCDPISGHTALYWYRQSLGQGLEFLIYFQGNSAPDKSGLPSDRFSAERTGGSVSTLTIQRTQQEDSAVYLCASSFPGLGTNEQFFGPGTRLTVL.

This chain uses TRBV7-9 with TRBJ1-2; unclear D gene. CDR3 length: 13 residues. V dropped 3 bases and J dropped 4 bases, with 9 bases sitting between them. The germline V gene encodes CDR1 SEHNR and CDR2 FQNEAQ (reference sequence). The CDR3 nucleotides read TGTGCCAGCAGCTTCGCAGGCCGCTATGGCTACACCTTC. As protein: CASSFAGRYGYTF.

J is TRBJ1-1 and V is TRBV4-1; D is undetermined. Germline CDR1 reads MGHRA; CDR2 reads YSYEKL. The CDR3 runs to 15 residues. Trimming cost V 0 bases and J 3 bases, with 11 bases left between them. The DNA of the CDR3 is TGCGCCAGCAGCCAAGAAAATCGGGTGGACACTGAAGCTTTCTTT. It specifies CASSQENRVDTEAFF.